These 2 T cell receptor beta chains were all obtained from the same sample, sequenced in a study of T cells after yellow fever vaccination. MiXCR, applied by TCRdb to the 5' RACE reads, yields one record per CDR3 protein. The sample consists of approximately 510,000 distinct CDR3 sequences, just over 20% of them appearing once. The sample consisted of PBMCs, taken roughly 20 days after the first yellow fever vaccination. These receptors were obtained from a man aged 18 to 35 who received the YFV17D yellow fever vaccine.

This clonotype was picked up many times. The V gene is TRBV4-3, the J gene TRBJ2-7; D gene ambiguous. The V and J ends lost 2 bases and 4 bases respectively, with 12 bases between them. The germline gives CDR1 LGHNA, CDR2 YSLEER. The length of the CDR3 is 14 residues. This chain's CDR3 is CASSQHTAEYEQYF. The CDR3 region has the DNA TGCGCCAGCAGCCAACATACAGCTGAGTACGAGCAGTACTTC.

V and J are TRBV10-3 and TRBJ2-7; D may be TRBD1 or TRBD2 (5 bases each). There are 12 residues in the CDR3. From germline, CDR1 is ENHRY and CDR2 SYGVKD. Trimming took 1 base from V and 4 from J, leaving 5 bases between them. DNA of the CDR3: TGTGCCATCAGTGAGTGGGGGTACGAGCAGTACTTC. This translates into CAISEWGYEQYF.